This TCR beta chain is drawn from a study of T cells in Graves' hyperthyroidism and ophthalmopathy. The study's findings and limits: Ophthalmopathy could be told apart from stable hyperthyroidism with a 13 V-J model. Blood also showed most of the thyroid clonotypes that were expanded above 0.001. Progression to ophthalmopathy was predicted a median of about 6.6 months early.

V was shortened by 6 bases and J by 6 bases, with 12 bases between the two germline ends. Per germline, CDR1 MDHEN and CDR2 SYDVKM. The CDR3 contains 12 residues. Amplified regions were TCR beta CDR3 sequences from RNA transcripts. An initial round of RT-PCR targeting the TCR CDR3 relied on the HTBI primer set. MiXCR, run by TCRdb on the multiplex PCR reads, gives a single entry per CDR3 protein. This sample has 490,000 or so distinct CDR3 sequences, with roughly 16% found just once. Ophthalmopathy cases scored 3 or more on the Clinical Activity Score and 4 or more on NOSPECS grade, with duration below 3 months. This clonotype was seen repeatedly, ten times or more. Antigen specificity is unknown.

The chain couples TRBV28 to TRBJ2-7; either TRBD1 or TRBD2 may supply D (5 bases each). Sequenced: blood. The sequence was obtained from a woman aged 25 to 45 with Graves' ophthalmopathy. The CDR3 sequence: CASRPRDGEQYF. CDR3 nucleotides: TGTGCCAGCAGACCAAGGGACGGCGAGCAGTACTTC.